This T cell receptor beta chain comes out of a study of cytomegalovirus exposure and HLA in healthy donors. Study observations and caveats: From TCR beta sequences, most subjects' HLA-A and HLA-B alleles were reportedly predicted accurately.

Primers included in the PCR were 60 Vbeta and 13 Jbeta primers. Measured with immunoSEQ multiplex PCR; TCRdb has only the in-frame clones, and not every one. The profile shows around 99,000 clones, about 84% of them singletons. This clone has a handful of counts. Its antigen is not identified. V shed 3 bases, J shed 3 bases, and the junction held 15 bases outside the gene matches. Germline lookup yields CDR1 PRHDT and CDR2 FYEKMQ (reference sequence). CDR3 length equals 18 residues. This chain connects TRBV13 to TRBJ2-7; 9 nucleotides align to TRBD1. The TCR originated in a man younger than 45 in good health and CMV-seronegative. The source material was PBMCs. CDR3 region: CASSLQKLQGASDYEQYF. CDR3 sequence (DNA): TGTGCCAGCAGCTTGCAGAAACTACAGGGGGCGAGCGACTACGAGCAGTACTTC.